These 24 T cell receptor beta chains originate from one sample sequenced in a study of T cell responses to AZD1222 COVID-19 vaccine. TCRdb's table, derived via immunoSEQ multiplex PCR, lists solely in-frame clones and lacks some. The profile shows 75,000 to 90,000 clones, about 82% of them singletons. The specimen was peripheral blood, collected on day 0 of AZD1222 vaccination. The receptor source for this set is an adult in good health.

The V call is TRBV5-4, the J call TRBJ2-5, with a weak D call TRBD1 (6 bases). The length of the CDR3 is 15 residues. Trimming removed 4 bases from V and 2 bases from J, with 15 bases in between. Per the germline V gene, CDR1 is SGHNT and CDR2 is YYREEE (reference sequence). The CDR3 sequence is CASSRVLGGQETQYF. CDR3 nucleotide sequence: TGTGCCAGCAGCCGGGTTTTAGGGGGACAAGAGACCCAGTACTTC.

This clone was seen a single time. The chain joins TRBV5-5 to TRBJ2-7; 8 nucleotides align to TRBD1. The CDR3 extends over 13 amino acids. V was clipped by 4 bases and J by 2 bases; unmatched bases: 2. Germline loops: CDR1 SGHKS, CDR2 YYEKEE (reference sequence). The chain's CDR3 is CASSLTGAYEQYF. The CDR3 nucleotides are TGTGCCAGCAGCCTGACAGGGGCCTACGAGCAGTACTTC. Filled out from reference TRBV5-5 and TRBJ2-7, the complete variable domain reads DAGVTQSPTHLIKTRGQQVTLRCSPISGHKSVSWYQQVLGQGPQFIFQYYEKEERGRGNFPDRFSARQFPNYSSELNVNALLLGDSALYLCASSLTGAYEQYFGPGTRLTVT.

This clone was found once. V is TRBV4-3 and J is TRBJ2-3, with D uncertain. The CDR3 length is 16 residues. The V end lost 4 bases, the J end lost 0 bases, and 14 bases lay between the germline ends. CDR1 and CDR2 (germline): LGHNA, YSLEER. The CDR3 loop reads CASSLGVLTSTDTQYF. As DNA, the CDR3 is TGCGCCAGCAGCCTAGGCGTACTTACTAGCACAGATACGCAGTATTTT.

V and J are TRBV5-1 and TRBJ2-2; D ambiguous. The CDR3 is 16 amino acids. With 0 bases removed from V and 0 bases from J, the gap between germline ends came to 9 bases. From germline, CDR1 is SGHRS and CDR2 YFSETQ. The CDR3, as DNA: TGCGCCAGCAGCTTGGAAGGGCCTCCGAACACCGGGGAGCTGTTTTTT. Protein: CASSLEGPPNTGELFF.

There are a few counts of this clone. The chain joins TRBV7-2 to TRBJ2-7, with 11 positions matching TRBD2. Trimming took 0 bases from V and 4 from J; bases not matched to a gene: 8. The CDR3 totals 17 residues. The germline V gene encodes CDR1 SGHTA and CDR2 FQGNSA. CDR3 sequence reads: CASSLALTSGSGYEQYF. The DNA of the CDR3 is TGTGCCAGCAGCTTAGCCCTAACTAGCGGGAGTGGGTACGAGCAGTACTTC. Using reference TRBV7-2 and TRBJ2-7 for the parts outside the CDR3, the full variable domain is GAGVSQSPSNKVTEKGKDVELRCDPISGHTALYWYRQSLGQGLEFLIYFQGNSAPDKSGLPSDRFSAERTGGSVSTLTIQRTQQEDSAVYLCASSLALTSGSGYEQYFGPGTRLTVT.

This chain links TRBV18 with TRBJ1-2; a weak D match, TRBD1 (5 bases). Germline CDR1 reads KGHSH; CDR2 reads LQKENI. Trimming shortened V by 0 bases and J by 3 bases, and 14 bases separated the two germline ends. There are 16 residues in the CDR3. Here the CDR3 DNA reads TGTGCCAGCTCACCACCGTCGGTCGGAGGGGACTATGGCTACACCTTC. Protein sequence: CASSPPSVGGDYGYTF.

On this clone itself: The same CDR3 can be traced to other DNA sequences in this sample. For the CDR3, the DNA is TGCAGTGCCCGGGAGGCCACTGAAGCTTTCTTT. As protein: CSAREATEAFF. The chain links TRBV20-1 to TRBJ1-1; D uncertain. CDR1 is DFQATT, CDR2 SNEGSKA, per germline (reference sequence). The CDR3 loop spans 11 amino acids. Between the trimmed V and J ends, which lost 6 bases and 4 bases, there was a span of 9 bases.

This clone showed up just a few times. The gene calls are TRBV15 and TRBJ2-7; no firm D call. The V end was cut by 0 bases, the J end by 0 bases, with 6 bases between. The V gene's germline CDR1 is LNHNV and CDR2 YYDKDF (reference sequence). This CDR3 spans 14 amino acids. CDR3 sequence: CATSRDRASYEQYF. DNA for the CDR3: TGTGCCACCAGCAGAGATCGGGCCTCCTACGAGCAGTACTTC. Filled out from reference TRBV15 and TRBJ2-7, the complete variable domain reads DAMVIQNPRYQVTQFGKPVTLSCSQTLNHNVMYWYQQKSSQAPKLLFHYYDKDFNNEADTPDNFQSRRPNTSFCFLDIRSPGLGDTAMYLCATSRDRASYEQYFGPGTRLTVT.

This clone was detected once. The chain joins TRBV6-5 to TRBJ1-5; D remains unclear. V lost 6 bases to trimming and J lost 4 bases, with 10 bases between them. CDR1 and CDR2 (germline): MNHEY, SVGAGI. CDR3 size: 13 residues. The CDR3 sequence is CASRPTANQPQHF. CDR3 bases: TGTGCCAGCAGACCTACAGCAAATCAGCCCCAGCATTTT.

CDR3 amino acids: CASSESAGGAYQPQHF. In nucleotides, the CDR3 is TGTGCCAGCAGTGAATCGGCGGGGGGGGCGTATCAGCCCCAGCATTTT. The chain has TRBV6-1 and TRBJ1-5; TRBD1 is a possible D gene (6 bases). Germline-derived CDR1 and CDR2 are MNHNS and SASEGT. The CDR3 is 16 residues long. The V gene lost 2 bases and the J gene lost 5 bases, with 16 bases spanning the gap.

The V call is TRBV9, the J call TRBJ1-5; D remains unclear. The CDR3 is 13 residues long. Germline V gene lookup returns CDR1 SGDLS and CDR2 YYNGEE. Trimming shortened V by 5 bases and J by 2 bases, and 8 bases separated the two germline ends. The CDR3 DNA is TGTGCCAGCAGTACACTAGGCAATCAGCCCCAGCATTTT. It is translated as CASSTLGNQPQHF.

The chain recombines TRBV30 with TRBJ1-2; D may be TRBD1 (6 bases). Between the trimmed V and J ends, which lost 3 bases and 1 base, there was a span of 9 bases. Germline V gene sequence: CDR1 GTSNPN, CDR2 SVGIG (reference sequence). The CDR3 contains 13 residues. The CDR3 nucleotides read TGTGCCTGGAGCAGGGGAGATAACTATGGCTACACCTTC. Its protein is CAWSRGDNYGYTF.

J is TRBJ2-3 and V is TRBV9; 10 bases are shared with TRBD2. With 1 base clipped from V and 5 bases from J, the junction kept 19 bases outside the gene matches. The germline V gene has CDR1 SGDLS and CDR2 YYNGEE. This CDR3 contains 20 residues. CDR3 protein: CASSVRGSGRFQGGQDTQYF. DNA of the CDR3: TGTGCCAGCAGCGTACGGGGTAGCGGGAGGTTCCAAGGAGGGCAAGATACGCAGTATTTT.

This clone has only one observation. The chain combines TRBV7-3 with TRBJ2-2; TRBD2 matches 8 bases. Germline CDR1 reads SGHTA; CDR2 reads FQGTGA. This CDR3 is 15 amino acids long. V lost 5 bases, J lost 5 bases, and 7 bases stayed unmatched. As DNA, the CDR3 is TGTGCCAGCAGCAAGTGGGCTAGCGGGACCGGGGAGCTGTTTTTT. Translated: CASSKWASGTGELFF.

The chain carries TRBV5-1 and TRBJ2-7, with D unclear. Germline V lookup: CDR1 SGHRS, CDR2 YFSETQ. This CDR3 has 13 residues. The V end lost 1 base, the J end lost 2 bases, and 7 bases lay between the germline ends. The CDR3 nucleotides read TGCGCCAGCAGCTTGTCCCTAGCCTACGAGCAGTACTTC. This sequence encodes CASSLSLAYEQYF.

The count of this clone is one. V is TRBV5-1 and J is TRBJ1-6; unclear D gene. CDR1 and CDR2 (germline): SGHRS, YFSETQ. V dropped 5 bases and J dropped 0 bases, with 9 bases sitting between them. The CDR3 loop spans 15 amino acids. For the CDR3, the DNA is TGCGCCAGCAGAGAAGGGAGCTCCTATAATTCACCCCTCCACTTT. It encodes CASREGSSYNSPLHF.

This rearrangement joins TRBV5-6 to TRBJ2-3, with unresolved D. Germline values: CDR1 SGHDT, CDR2 YYEEEE. This CDR3 is 13 amino acids long. The V gene lost 4 bases and the J gene lost 4 bases, with 10 bases spanning the gap. Written as DNA, the CDR3 is TGTGCCAGCAGCCCGGCCCCGGCAGATACGCAGTATTTT. Translated: CASSPAPADTQYF.

The chain has TRBV15 and TRBJ1-5, with TRBD1 identical over 7 bases. Germline V gives CDR1 LNHNV, CDR2 YYDKDF (reference sequence). V lost 5 bases to trimming and J lost 0 bases; unmatched junction nucleotides: 7. The CDR3 sequence is 16 residues long. The CDR3 DNA reads as TGTGCCACCAGCGGATTGAACAGGGGTAGCAATCAGCCCCAGCATTTT. Translated, it gives CATSGLNRGSNQPQHF. Variable domain in full (rest from reference TRBV15 and TRBJ1-5): DAMVIQNPRYQVTQFGKPVTLSCSQTLNHNVMYWYQQKSSQAPKLLFHYYDKDFNNEADTPDNFQSRRPNTSFCFLDIRSPGLGDTAMYLCATSGLNRGSNQPQHFGDGTRLSIL.

The chain links TRBV14 to TRBJ2-5; 10 nucleotides line up with TRBD1. V shed 5 bases, J shed 6 bases, and the junction held 3 bases outside the gene matches. This CDR3 is 13 amino acids long. Germline assignment: CDR1 SGHDN and CDR2 FVKESK. This CDR3 reads CASSWDRGKTQYF. The DNA for the CDR3 is TGTGCCAGCAGCTGGGACAGGGGAAAGACCCAGTACTTC.

The rearrangement joins TRBV27 to TRBJ1-1, with D maybe TRBD1 (5 bases). The CDR3 has 14 residues. CDR1 is MNHEY and CDR2 is SMNVEV in the germline V gene (reference sequence). V shed 5 bases and J shed 6 bases, with 16 bases lying between them. CDR3: CASSAQTDKPEAFF. CDR3 in DNA: TGTGCCAGCAGTGCACAGACAGATAAACCTGAAGCTTTCTTT.

The chain employs TRBV13 and TRBJ2-7, with TRBD2 matching over 7 bases. This CDR3 comprises 13 residues. Germline CDR1 and CDR2: PRHDT and FYEKMQ (reference sequence). The J segment lost 4 bases and the V segment lost 5 bases, leaving 5 bases of the junction unmatched. The CDR3 coding sequence is TGTGCCAGCAGCCCCCCGGGAGGATACGAGCAGTACTTC. Translation: CASSPPGGYEQYF.

The chain carries TRBV7-9 and TRBJ2-3; a possible D gene is TRBD2 (5 bases). Germline-derived CDR1 and CDR2 are SEHNR and FQNEAQ (reference sequence). Trimming took off 5 bases at V and 4 bases at J, with 16 bases between the two ends. CDR3 length equals 15 residues. As DNA, the CDR3 is TGTGCCAGCAGCCCTCGTGAACTAGGAGCAGATACGCAGTATTTT. Its translation is CASSPRELGADTQYF.

The gene calls are TRBV29-1 and TRBJ2-1; 8 bases agree with TRBD2. In germline, CDR1 is SQVTM, CDR2 ANQGSEA. This CDR3 is 12 amino acids long. After removal of 3 bases from V and 6 bases from J, the junction contained 1 base not matched to a gene. CDR3 bases: TGCAGCGTTGACGGGAGGGCCAATGAGCAGTTCTTC. It translates to CSVDGRANEQFF.

This rearrangement joins TRBV20-1 to TRBJ1-2; D unresolved. Germline V CDR1 and CDR2: DFQATT, SNEGSKA (reference sequence). V dropped 7 bases and J dropped 6 bases, with 6 bases sitting between them. This CDR3 is built from 9 residues. In nucleotides, the CDR3 is TGCAGTGGGGATAATGGCTACACCTTC. Translated, it gives CSGDNGYTF.